This T cell receptor (beta chain) was captured in a study of blood T cell repertoires in COVID-19. About the research overall: Donors in the United States, Italy and Spain gave samples during acute or convalescent COVID-19. Sources were T cells, B-cell-depleted T cells, or PBMCs; the material itself was cDNA or gDNA.

Per the germline V gene, CDR1 is MNHEY and CDR2 is SVGEGT. V shed 0 bases and J shed 4 bases, with 12 bases lying between them. CDR3 length: 16 residues. Authors' methods: It was from reference gene primer amplification that nucleated cell counts were estimated. Profiling relied on immunoSEQ multiplex PCR, and the TCRdb table lists in-frame clones only, not all of them. V, J and clone size derive from that table, while D and trimming were established from the DNA sequence. This sample has more than 50,000 clones; nearly 90% occur once, and the top ten carry about 13%. This chain joins TRBV6-2 or TRBV6-3 and TRBJ2-2; weak D call: TRBD2 (6 bases). The clonotype originates from a man in his 60s with active COVID-19. The sample taken for sequencing was peripheral blood. CDR3 in amino acids: CASSYSRFGSTGELFF. The CDR3, as DNA: TGTGCCAGCAGTTACTCGAGGTTCGGGAGCACCGGGGAGCTGTTTTTT.